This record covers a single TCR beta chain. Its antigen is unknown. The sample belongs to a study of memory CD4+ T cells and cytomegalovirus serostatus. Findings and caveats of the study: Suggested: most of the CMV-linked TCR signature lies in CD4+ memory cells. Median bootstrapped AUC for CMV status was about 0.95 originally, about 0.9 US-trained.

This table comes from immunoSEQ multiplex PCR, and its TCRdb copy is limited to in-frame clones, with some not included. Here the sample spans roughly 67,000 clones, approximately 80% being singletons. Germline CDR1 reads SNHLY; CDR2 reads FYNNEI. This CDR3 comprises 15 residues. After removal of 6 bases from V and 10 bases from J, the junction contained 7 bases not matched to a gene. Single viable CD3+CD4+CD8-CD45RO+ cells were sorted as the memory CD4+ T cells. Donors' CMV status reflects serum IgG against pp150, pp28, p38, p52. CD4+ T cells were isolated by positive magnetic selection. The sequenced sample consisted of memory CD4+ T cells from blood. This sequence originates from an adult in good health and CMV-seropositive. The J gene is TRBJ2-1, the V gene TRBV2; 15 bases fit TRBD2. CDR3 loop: CASRVGLAGGGEQFF. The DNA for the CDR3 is TGTGCCAGCAGGGTGGGACTAGCGGGAGGTGGAGAGCAGTTCTTC.